This T cell receptor beta chain was captured by sequencing in a study of human T cells and chemical hapten exposure. Original analysis: Samples ranged from about 23,224 to 690,600 TCRs, with a median of roughly 96,000. TCRdb re-called the 5' RACE reads through MiXCR, storing one row per CDR3 protein. The V and J calls and clone size are TCRdb's, not the authors'. The sample includes about 140,000 distinct CDR3 sequences, 3.5% to 5% of them seen just once. General study results and limits: Once DPC sensitization occurred, TCRs above 1 in 1000 frequency showed no change.

V dropped 5 bases and J dropped 4; count of bases not matched to a gene: 7. Germline CDR1 and CDR2: SQVTM and ANQGSEA. The CDR3 has 13 residues. Total RNA came from unfractionated whole blood. This clonotype was picked up many times. The antigen is not known. V is TRBV29-1 and J is TRBJ1-1, with TRBD1 matching over 7 bases. The source is a female donor in good health. The CDR3 region is CSVRNRGVTEAFF. For the CDR3, the DNA is TGCAGCGTTCGTAACAGGGGTGTCACTGAAGCTTTCTTT.